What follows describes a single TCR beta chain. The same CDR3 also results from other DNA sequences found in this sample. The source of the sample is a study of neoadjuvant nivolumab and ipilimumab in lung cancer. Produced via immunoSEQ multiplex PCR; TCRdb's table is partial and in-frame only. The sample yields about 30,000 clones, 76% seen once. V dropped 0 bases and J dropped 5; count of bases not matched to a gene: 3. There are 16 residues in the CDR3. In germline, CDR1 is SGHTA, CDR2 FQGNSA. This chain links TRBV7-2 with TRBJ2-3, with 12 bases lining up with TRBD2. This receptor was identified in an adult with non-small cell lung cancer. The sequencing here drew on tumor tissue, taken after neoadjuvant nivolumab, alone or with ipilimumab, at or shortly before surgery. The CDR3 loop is CASSLALAGGQDTQYF. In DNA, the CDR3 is TGTGCCAGCAGCTTAGCGCTAGCGGGGGGGCAAGATACGCAGTATTTT.